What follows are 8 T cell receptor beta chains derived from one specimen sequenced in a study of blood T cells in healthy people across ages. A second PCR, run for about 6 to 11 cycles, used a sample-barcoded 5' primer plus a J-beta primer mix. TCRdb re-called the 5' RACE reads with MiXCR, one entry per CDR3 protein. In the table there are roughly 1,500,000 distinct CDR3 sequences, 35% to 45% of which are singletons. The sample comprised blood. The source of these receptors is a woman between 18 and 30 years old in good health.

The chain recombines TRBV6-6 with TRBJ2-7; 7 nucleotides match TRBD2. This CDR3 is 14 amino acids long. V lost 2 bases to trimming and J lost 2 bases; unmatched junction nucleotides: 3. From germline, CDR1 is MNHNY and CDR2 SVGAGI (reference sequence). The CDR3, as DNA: TGTGCCAGCAGTTACGGGGAGGGTACCTACGAGCAGTACTTC. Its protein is CASSYGEGTYEQYF.

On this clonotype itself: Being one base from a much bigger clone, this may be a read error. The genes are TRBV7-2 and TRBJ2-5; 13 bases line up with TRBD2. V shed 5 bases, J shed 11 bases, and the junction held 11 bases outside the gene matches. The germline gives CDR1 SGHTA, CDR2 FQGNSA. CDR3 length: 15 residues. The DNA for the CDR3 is TGTGCCAGCAGCCAACTAGCGGGGGGGTATAATGAGCAGTACTTC. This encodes CASSQLAGGYNEQYF.

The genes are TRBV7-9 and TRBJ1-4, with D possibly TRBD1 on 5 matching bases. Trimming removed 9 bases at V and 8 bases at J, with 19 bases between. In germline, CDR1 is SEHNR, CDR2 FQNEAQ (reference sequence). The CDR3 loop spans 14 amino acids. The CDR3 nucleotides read TGTGCCAGTCAATGGGCAGGGATGGGGGAAAAACTGTTTTTT. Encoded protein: CASQWAGMGEKLFF. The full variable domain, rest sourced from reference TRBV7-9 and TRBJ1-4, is DTGVSQNPRHKITKRGQNVTFRCDPISEHNRLYWYRQTLGQGPEFLTYFQNEAQLEKSRLLSDRFSAERPKGSFSTLEIQRTEQGDSAMYLCASQWAGMGEKLFFGSGTQLSVL.

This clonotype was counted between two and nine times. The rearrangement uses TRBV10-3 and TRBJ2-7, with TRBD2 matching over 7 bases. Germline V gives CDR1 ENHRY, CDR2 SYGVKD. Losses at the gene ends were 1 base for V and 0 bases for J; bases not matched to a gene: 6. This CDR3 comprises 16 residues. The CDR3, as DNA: TGTGCCATCAGTGAGTTGGGGCGGGGGAGCTCCTACGAGCAGTACTTC. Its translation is CAISELGRGSSYEQYF.

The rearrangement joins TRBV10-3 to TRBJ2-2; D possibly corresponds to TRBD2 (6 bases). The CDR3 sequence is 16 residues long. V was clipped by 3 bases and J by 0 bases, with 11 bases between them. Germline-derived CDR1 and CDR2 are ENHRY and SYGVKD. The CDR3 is CAISDPGVTNTGELFF. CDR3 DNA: TGTGCCATCAGTGACCCGGGGGTAACGAACACCGGGGAGCTGTTTTTT.

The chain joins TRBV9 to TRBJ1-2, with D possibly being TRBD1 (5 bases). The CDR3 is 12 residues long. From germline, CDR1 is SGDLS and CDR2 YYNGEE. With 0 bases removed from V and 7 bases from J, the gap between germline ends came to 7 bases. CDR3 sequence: CASSVGGAGYTF. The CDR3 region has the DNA TGTGCCAGCAGCGTAGGAGGGGCTGGCTACACCTTC.

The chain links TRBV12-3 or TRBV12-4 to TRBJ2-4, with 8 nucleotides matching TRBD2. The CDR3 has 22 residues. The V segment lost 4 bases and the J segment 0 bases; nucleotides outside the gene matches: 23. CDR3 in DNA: TGTGCCAGCAGTTCAACAACGGGTGGGGCTGGACTAGCAGCGATAGCCAAAAACATTCAGTACTTC. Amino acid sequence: CASSSTTGGAGLAAIAKNIQYF.

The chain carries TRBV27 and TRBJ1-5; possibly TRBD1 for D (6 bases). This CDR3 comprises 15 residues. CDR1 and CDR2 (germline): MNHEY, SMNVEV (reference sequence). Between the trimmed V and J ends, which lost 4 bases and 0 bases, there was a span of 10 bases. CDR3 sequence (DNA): TGTGCCAGCAGTTCCGACAGGTTTAGCAATCAGCCCCAGCATTTT. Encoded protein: CASSSDRFSNQPQHF.